This T cell receptor beta chain was observed in a study of T-cell reconstitution after alpha-beta-depleted transplantation in children. Molecular barcoding with unique molecular identifiers was used for the TCRbeta library. TCRdb reprocessed the PCR reads via MiXCR and lists one record per CDR3 protein. The table records hundreds of thousands of distinct CDR3 sequences, 13% of them present only once. Germline CDR1 is LGHNA and CDR2 is YNFKEQ. Deletions cut 0 bases from V and 7 bases from J, with 16 bases between. The CDR3 runs to 16 residues. This sequence joins TRBV4-2 and TRBJ1-3, with TRBD1 as a possible D gene (5 bases). The sample in question was PBMCs, obtained from the stem cell graft. This receptor was taken from a human donor who donated a stem cell graft to a child with Fanconi anemia. This chain's CDR3 is CASSQDTGTYANTIYF. The CDR3 DNA follows: TGTGCCAGCAGCCAAGACACCGGGACTTATGCGAACACCATATATTTT.